The next 2 T cell receptor beta chains were all read from a single sample in a study of blood T cells in healthy people across ages. Alongside a J-beta primer mix, a sample-barcoded 5' primer served in a second PCR lasting about 7 to 11 cycles. TCRdb called the 5' RACE reads again in MiXCR, with one record for every CDR3 protein. The data hold about 1.8 million distinct CDR3 sequences, with about 49% observed a single time. Specimen: blood. The receptors stem from a woman aged 40 to 55 in good health.

This chain uses TRBV28 with TRBJ2-3; D possibly corresponds to TRBD1 (6 bases). Deletions cut 5 bases from V and 0 bases from J, with 18 bases between. The CDR3 has 17 residues. The germline gives CDR1 MDHEN, CDR2 SYDVKM. The CDR3 DNA reads TGTGCCAGCAGTCTACTAAGGACAGCAACTAGCACAGATACGCAGTATTTT. It codes for CASSLLRTATSTDTQYF. Based on the CDR3 plus reference TRBV28 and TRBJ2-3, the full variable domain is DVKVTQSSRYLVKRTGEKVFLECVQDMDHENMFWYRQDPGLGLRLIYFSYDVKMKEKGDIPEGYSVSREKKERFSLILESASTNQTSMYLCASSLLRTATSTDTQYFGPGTRLTVL.

The rearrangement uses TRBV6-1 and TRBJ2-3; D possibly corresponds to TRBD1 (6 bases). Germline CDR1 reads MNHNS; CDR2 reads SASEGT. Between the trimmed V and J ends, which lost 1 base and 2 bases, there was a span of 16 bases. CDR3 length: 17 amino acids. The CDR3 sequence is CASSEGDRWALTDTQYF. DNA of the CDR3: TGTGCCAGCAGTGAAGGCGACAGGTGGGCCCTCACAGATACGCAGTATTTT.